This record concerns one T cell receptor (beta chain) sequence. The CDR3 contains 16 residues. In germline, CDR1 is SNHLY, CDR2 FYNNEI. J was trimmed by 6 bases and V by 3 bases; bases with no gene match: 9. These data belong to a study of T-cell reconstitution after alpha-beta-depleted transplantation in children. During its preparation, the TCRbeta library received unique molecular identifiers. Each CDR3 protein gets one entry after TCRdb re-called the PCR reads with MiXCR. There are about 610,000 distinct CDR3 sequences in the sample; approximately 10% occur only once, and about 4% lies in the top ten.

This material consisted of PBMCs from the stem cell graft donor, taken from the stem cell graft. The J gene is TRBJ2-2, the V gene TRBV2; 8 bases are a match to TRBD1. The receptor comes from a human donor who donated a stem cell graft to a child with acute myeloid leukemia. CDR3: CASSEGGRGHPGELFF. CDR3 bases: TGTGCCAGCAGTGAGGGAGGCAGGGGGCACCCCGGGGAGCTGTTTTTT. Full variable domain (missing parts from reference TRBV2 and TRBJ2-2): EPEVTQTPSHQVTQMGQEVILRCVPISNHLYFYWYRQILGQKVEFLVSFYNNEISEKSEIFDDQFSVERPDGSNFTLKIRSTKLEDSAMYFCASSEGGRGHPGELFFGEGSRLTVL.